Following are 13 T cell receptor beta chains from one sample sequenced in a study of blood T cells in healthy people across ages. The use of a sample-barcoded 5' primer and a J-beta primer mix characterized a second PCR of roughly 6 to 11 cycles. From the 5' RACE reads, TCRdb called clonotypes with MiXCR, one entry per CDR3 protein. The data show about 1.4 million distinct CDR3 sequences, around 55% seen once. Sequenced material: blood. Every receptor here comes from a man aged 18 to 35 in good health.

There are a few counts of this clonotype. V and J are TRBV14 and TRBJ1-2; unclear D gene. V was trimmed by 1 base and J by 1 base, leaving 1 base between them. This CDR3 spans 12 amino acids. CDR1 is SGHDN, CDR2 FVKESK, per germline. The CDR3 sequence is CASSQVNYGYTF. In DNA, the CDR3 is TGTGCCAGCAGCCAAGTTAACTATGGCTACACCTTC. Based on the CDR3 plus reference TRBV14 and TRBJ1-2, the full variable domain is EAGVTQFPSHSVIEKGQTVTLRCDPISGHDNLYWYRRVMGKEIKFLLHFVKESKQDESGMPNNRFLAERTGGTYSTLKVQPAELEDSGVYFCASSQVNYGYTFGSGTRLTVV.

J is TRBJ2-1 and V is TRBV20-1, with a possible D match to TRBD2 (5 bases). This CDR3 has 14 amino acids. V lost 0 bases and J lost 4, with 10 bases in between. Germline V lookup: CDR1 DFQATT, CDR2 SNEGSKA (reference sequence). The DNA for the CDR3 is TGCAGTGCTAGAGACACTAGGGAGTACAATGAGCAGTTCTTC. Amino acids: CSARDTREYNEQFF.

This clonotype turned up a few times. The CDR3 region is CASSQDRFQPQHF. DNA of the CDR3: TGTGCCAGCAGCCAAGACAGGTTCCAGCCCCAGCATTTT. The V gene is TRBV4-2, the J gene TRBJ1-5; D ambiguous. With 0 bases removed from V and 7 bases from J, the gap between germline ends came to 7 bases. The CDR3 is 13 residues long. Per germline, CDR1 LGHNA and CDR2 YNFKEQ.

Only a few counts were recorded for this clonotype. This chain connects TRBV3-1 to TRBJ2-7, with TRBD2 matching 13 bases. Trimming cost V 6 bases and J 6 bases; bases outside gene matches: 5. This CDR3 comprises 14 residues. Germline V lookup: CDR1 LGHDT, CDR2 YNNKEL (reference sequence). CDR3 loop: CASSPGLAGVEQYF. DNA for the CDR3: TGTGCCAGCAGTCCAGGACTAGCGGGGGTCGAGCAGTACTTC.

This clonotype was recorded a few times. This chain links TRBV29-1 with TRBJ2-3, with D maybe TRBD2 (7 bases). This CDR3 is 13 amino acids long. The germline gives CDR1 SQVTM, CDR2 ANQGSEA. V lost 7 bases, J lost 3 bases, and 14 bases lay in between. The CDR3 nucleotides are TGCAGCGGGGGGGGCAGCCTTACAGATACGCAGTATTTT. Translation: CSGGGSLTDTQYF.

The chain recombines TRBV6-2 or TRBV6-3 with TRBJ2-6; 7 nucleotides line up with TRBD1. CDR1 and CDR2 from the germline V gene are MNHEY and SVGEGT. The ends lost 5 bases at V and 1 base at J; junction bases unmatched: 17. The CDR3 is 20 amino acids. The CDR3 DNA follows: TGTGCCAGCAGTCCAAGACAGGGAAAGTCTCAAAATTCTGGGGCCAACGTCCTGACTTTC. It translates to CASSPRQGKSQNSGANVLTF.

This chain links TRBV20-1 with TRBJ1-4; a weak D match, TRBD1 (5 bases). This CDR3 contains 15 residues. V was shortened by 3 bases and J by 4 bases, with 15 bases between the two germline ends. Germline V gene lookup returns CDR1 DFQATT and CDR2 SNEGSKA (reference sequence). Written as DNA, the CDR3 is TGCAGTGCTAGGGGGACCCCGCAGGGTAATGAAAAACTGTTTTTT. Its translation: CSARGTPQGNEKLFF.

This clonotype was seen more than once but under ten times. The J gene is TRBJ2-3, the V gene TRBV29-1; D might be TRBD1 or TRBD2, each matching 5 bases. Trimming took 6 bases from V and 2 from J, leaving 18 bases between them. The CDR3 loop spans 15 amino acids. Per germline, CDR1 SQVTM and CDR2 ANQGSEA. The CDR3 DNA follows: TGCAGCGTCGCTCAGGGAAAACGGGACACAGATACGCAGTATTTT. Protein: CSVAQGKRDTDTQYF.

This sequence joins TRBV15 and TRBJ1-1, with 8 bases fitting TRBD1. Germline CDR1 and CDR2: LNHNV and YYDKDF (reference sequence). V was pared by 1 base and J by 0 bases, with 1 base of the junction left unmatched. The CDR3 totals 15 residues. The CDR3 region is CATSRGQGMNTEAFF. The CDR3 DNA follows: TGTGCCACCAGCAGAGGACAGGGGATGAACACTGAAGCTTTCTTT.

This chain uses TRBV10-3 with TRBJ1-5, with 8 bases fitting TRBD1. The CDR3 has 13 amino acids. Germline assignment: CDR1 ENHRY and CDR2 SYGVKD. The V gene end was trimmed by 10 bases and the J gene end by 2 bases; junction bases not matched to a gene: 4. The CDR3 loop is CASAGGGNQPQHF. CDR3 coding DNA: TGTGCCAGCGCAGGGGGCGGCAATCAGCCCCAGCATTTT.

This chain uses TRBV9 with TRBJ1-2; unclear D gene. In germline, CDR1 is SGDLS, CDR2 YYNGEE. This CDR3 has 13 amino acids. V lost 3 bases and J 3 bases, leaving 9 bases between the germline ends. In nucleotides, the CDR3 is TGTGCCAGCAGCGAGGGTTCTCACTATGGCTACACCTTC. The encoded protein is CASSEGSHYGYTF.

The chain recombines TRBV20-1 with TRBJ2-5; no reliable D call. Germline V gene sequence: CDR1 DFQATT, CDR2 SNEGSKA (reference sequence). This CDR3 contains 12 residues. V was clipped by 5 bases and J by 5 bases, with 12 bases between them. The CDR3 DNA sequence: TGCAGTGCTGAGGTCAGACCGGAGACCCAGTACTTC. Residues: CSAEVRPETQYF.

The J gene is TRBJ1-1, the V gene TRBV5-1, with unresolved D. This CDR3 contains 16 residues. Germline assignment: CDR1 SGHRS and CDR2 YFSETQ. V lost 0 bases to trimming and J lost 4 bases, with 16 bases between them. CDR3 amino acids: CASSLDGLDLGTEAFF. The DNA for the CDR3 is TGCGCCAGCAGCTTGGACGGGCTAGACTTGGGCACTGAAGCTTTCTTT.